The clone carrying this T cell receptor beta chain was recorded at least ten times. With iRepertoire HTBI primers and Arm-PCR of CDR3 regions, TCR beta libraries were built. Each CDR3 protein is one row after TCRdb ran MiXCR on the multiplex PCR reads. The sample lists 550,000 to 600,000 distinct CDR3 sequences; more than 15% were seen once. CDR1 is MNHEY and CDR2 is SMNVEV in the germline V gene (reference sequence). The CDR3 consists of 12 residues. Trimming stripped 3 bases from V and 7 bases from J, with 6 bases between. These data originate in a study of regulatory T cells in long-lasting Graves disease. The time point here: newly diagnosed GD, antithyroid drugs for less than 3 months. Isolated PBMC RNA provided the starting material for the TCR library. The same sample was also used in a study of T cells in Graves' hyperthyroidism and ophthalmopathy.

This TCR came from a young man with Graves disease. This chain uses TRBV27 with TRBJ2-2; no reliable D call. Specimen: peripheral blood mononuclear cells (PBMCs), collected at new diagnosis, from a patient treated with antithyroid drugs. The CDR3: CASSFQDGELFF. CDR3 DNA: TGTGCCAGCAGTTTCCAGGACGGGGAGCTGTTTTTT.